This T cell receptor (beta chain) was found in a study of blood T cell repertoires in COVID-19 (dated by TCRdb to the early 2020s). Looking at the study overall: The collaborator samples originated in the United States, Italy and Spain and spanned the acute and convalescent phases of COVID-19. The prospective study material was composed of cDNA or gDNA derived from T cells, B-cell-depleted T cells, or PBMCs. Samples came from the ongoing ImmuneRACE study (first 160 participants) plus 1,254 subjects from 6 global collaborators. The repertoires were made available in a free public database intended to serve as a resource for research on the immune response to SARS-CoV-2. Deeply sampled blood TCRbeta repertoires from subjects exposed to, actively infected with, or recovered from COVID-19 were included in the dataset. Where HLA class I and class II types were available, the types were taken from metadata supplied by the sample provider, not from assay-based typing. Nearly every sample came with metadata listing a de-identified subject ID, COVID-19 status, age in years and sex. Study-wide findings and limitations: Clinical and demographic metadata were provided uncurated, with the amount varying by source and participant.

Each collaborating institution followed its own protocols to collect whole blood in K2EDTA tubes. For TCRbeta analysis, collaborators shipped samples in one of three forms: frozen whole blood, isolated PBMCs, or DNA extracted from either of those sample types. As for this clone: Its specific antigen is unknown. Qualities for individual bases were not recorded, and no much larger clone is one base off.

The immunoSEQ Assay, a bias-controlled multiplex PCR, was used to amplify TCRbeta CDR3 regions from genomic DNA. Processing in the source paper ran as follows. Within the assay, amplification of reference gene primers was used to estimate how many nucleated cells each sample contained. To quantify the absolute abundance of each unique TCRbeta CDR3 rearrangement, sequence reads were collapsed and filtered. For each sample, productive Simpson clonality was calculated by taking the square root of Simpson's diversity index across productive rearrangements. This immuneACCESS table, as held by TCRdb, lists in-frame sequences with V and J called but not all clones. Of the missing ones, under half trace to an unresolved V gene in checked studies; the others have no known cause. V and J calls and clone size come straight from that table; D and trimming were deduced from the DNA. The table for this sample lists over 200,000 clones; roughly 88% of them were counted only once. 27% of the sample rests with the top ten.

From the germline V gene (reference sequence), CDR1 is SEHNR and CDR2 is FQNEAQ. Spanning cysteine to phenylalanine, the CDR3 consists of 16 amino acids. The DNA shown is the 48-base CDR3, in frame from base 1. V loses 4 bases, J loses 0 bases, and the germline ends lie 13 bases apart. The rearranged segments are TRBV7-9 and TRBJ2-1; possibly the D gene is TRBD2, per 5 matching bases. The sequence was obtained from a man aged 40-49 years with acute or convalescent COVID-19. The sample consisted of peripheral blood. The sequence in DNA is TGTGCCAGCAGCTCGCCCAGCGGAAGCTCCTACAATGAGCAGTTCTTC. This yields the protein CASSSPSGSSYNEQFF.